The present T cell receptor beta chain was sequenced within a study of CD8 T cells in ankylosing spondylitis. Findings and limits, study-wide: Significantly higher representation of disease-linked clones was reported for matched ankylosing spondylitis synovial fluid. Several of the motif variants were reported before in synovial fluid and blood from reactive arthritis. Seemingly distinctive of ankylosing spondylitis blood was a TCR beta motif formed by eight highly homologous variants.

This CDR3 has 15 amino acids. With V trimmed by 7 bases and J by 5 bases, 8 bases remained unmatched. CDR1 SGHDT and CDR2 YYEEEE come from the germline V gene. The table lists this clonotype with many counts. Its specificity is not known. Each CDR3 protein is one row after TCRdb ran MiXCR on the 5' RACE reads. The sample consists of about 460,000 distinct CDR3 sequences, under 5.5% of them appearing once. The chain has TRBV5-6 and TRBJ2-2; 10 bases agree with TRBD1. The source is a male donor with ankylosing spondylitis. The specimen sequenced was blood, either unsorted or a sorted T cell fraction (not recorded which). The chain's CDR3 is CASGDRGGWTGELFF. The CDR3 DNA is TGTGCCAGCGGGGACAGGGGAGGTTGGACCGGGGAGCTGTTTTTT.